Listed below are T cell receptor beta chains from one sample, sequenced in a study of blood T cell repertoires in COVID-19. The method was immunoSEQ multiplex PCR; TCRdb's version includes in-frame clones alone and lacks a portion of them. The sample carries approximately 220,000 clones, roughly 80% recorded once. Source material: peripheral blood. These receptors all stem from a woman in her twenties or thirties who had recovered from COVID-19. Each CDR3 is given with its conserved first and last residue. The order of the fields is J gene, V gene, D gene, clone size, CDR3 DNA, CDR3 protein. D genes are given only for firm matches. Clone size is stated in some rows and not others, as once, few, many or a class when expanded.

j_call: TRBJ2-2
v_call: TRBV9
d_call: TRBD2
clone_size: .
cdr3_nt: TGTGCCAGCAGCGTGACTAGCGGCAAGGAGGGGGAGCTGTTTTTT
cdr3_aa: CASSVTSGKEGELFF

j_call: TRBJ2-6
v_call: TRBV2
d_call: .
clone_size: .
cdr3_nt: TGTGCCAGCAGTCAACAGGGTACCGGGGCCAACGTCCTGACTTTC
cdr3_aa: CASSQQGTGANVLTF

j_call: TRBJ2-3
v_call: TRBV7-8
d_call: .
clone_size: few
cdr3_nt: TGTGCCAGCAGCCTTGGGACACAGAGCACAGATACGCAGTATTTT
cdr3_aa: CASSLGTQSTDTQYF

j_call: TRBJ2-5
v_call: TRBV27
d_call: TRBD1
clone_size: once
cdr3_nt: TGTGCCAGCAGTTTGGACAGGTCGCAAGAGACCCAGTACTTC
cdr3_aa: CASSLDRSQETQYF

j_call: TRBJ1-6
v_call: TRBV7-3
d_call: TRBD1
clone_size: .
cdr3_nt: TGTGCCAGCAGCTACCAGACAGGGGGGTATTCACCCCTCCACTTT
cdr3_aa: CASSYQTGGYSPLHF

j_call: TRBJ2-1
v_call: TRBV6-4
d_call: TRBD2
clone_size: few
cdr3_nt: TGTGCCAGCAGTGACTCGATAGCGGGAGTGGAAGAGCAGTTCTTC
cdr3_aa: CASSDSIAGVEEQFF

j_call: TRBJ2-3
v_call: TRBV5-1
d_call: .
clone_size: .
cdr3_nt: TGCGCCAGCAGCTTGGCCAGCGGTTCAGATACGCAGTATTTT
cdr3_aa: CASSLASGSDTQYF

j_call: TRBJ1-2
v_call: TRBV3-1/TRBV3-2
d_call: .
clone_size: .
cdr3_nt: TGTGCCAGCAGCCAAGACCTTGGGGGCGCTTATGGCTACACCTTC
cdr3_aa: CASSQDLGGAYGYTF

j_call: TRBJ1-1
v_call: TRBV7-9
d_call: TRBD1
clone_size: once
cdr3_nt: TGTGCCAGCAGCGGGACAGGGGGAGCGACTGAAGCTTTCTTT
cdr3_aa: CASSGTGGATEAFF

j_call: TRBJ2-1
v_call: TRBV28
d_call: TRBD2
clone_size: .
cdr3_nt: TGTGCCAGCAGTCTCGGGGTTATAGCGGGAGCTGGAGAAAATGAGCAGTTCTTC
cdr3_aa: CASSLGVIAGAGENEQFF

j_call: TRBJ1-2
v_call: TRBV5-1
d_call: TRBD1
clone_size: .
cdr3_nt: TGCGCCAGCAGCTGGGGGACAGGGGGCAACTATGGCTACACCTTC
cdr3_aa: CASSWGTGGNYGYTF

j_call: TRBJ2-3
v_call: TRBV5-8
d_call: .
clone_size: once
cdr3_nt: TGTGCCAGCAGACAGGGCGGAACAGATACGCAGTATTTT
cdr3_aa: CASRQGGTDTQYF

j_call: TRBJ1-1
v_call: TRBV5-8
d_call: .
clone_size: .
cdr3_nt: TGTGCCAGCAGCTTGGCCAAGGAGGGGACGGGGTACACTGAAGCTTTCTTT
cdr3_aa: CASSLAKEGTGYTEAFF

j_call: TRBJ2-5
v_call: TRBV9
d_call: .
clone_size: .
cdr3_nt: TGTGCCAGCAGCGTAGGTGGAGGGCGCCAAGAGACCCAGTACTTC
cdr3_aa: CASSVGGGRQETQYF